Listed here are 2 T cell receptor beta chains from one sample, sequenced in a study of blood T cell repertoires in COVID-19. TCRdb keeps only in-frame clones here, not all; method: immunoSEQ multiplex PCR. The sample lists some 70,000 clones, roughly 80% occurring once. Sequencing input: peripheral blood. Every receptor here comes from a woman in her sixties or seventies with acute or convalescent COVID-19.

The V call is TRBV4-1, the J call TRBJ1-6, with 9 bases fitting TRBD1. V dropped 4 bases and J dropped 6; count of bases not matched to a gene: 4. Germline CDR1 is MGHRA and CDR2 is YSYEKL. This CDR3 region has 15 residues. CDR3 protein: CASSRLGQGNSPLHF. Here the CDR3 DNA reads TGCGCCAGCAGCCGTTTGGGACAGGGTAATTCACCCCTCCACTTT.

The J gene is TRBJ2-5, the V gene TRBV11-1; 10 bases are a match to TRBD2. The CDR3 has 18 amino acids. J was trimmed by 0 bases and V by 0 bases; bases with no gene match: 7. Germline-derived CDR1 and CDR2 are SGHAT and FQDESV (reference sequence). CDR3 sequence reads: CASSLAEASGGYQETQYF. CDR3 nucleotides: TGTGCCAGCAGCTTAGCGGAGGCTAGCGGGGGATACCAAGAGACCCAGTACTTC.